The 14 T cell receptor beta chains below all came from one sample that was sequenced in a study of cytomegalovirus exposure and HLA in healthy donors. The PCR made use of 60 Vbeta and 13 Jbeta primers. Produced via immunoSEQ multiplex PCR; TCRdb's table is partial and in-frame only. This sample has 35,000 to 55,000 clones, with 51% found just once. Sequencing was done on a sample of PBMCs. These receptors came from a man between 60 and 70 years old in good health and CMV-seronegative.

The CDR3, as DNA: TGCGCCAGCAGCTTAGAACAGGGAGTTGAAGCTTTCTTT. It yields the protein CASSLEQGVEAFF. V usage is TRBV5-1 and J usage is TRBJ1-1; tentatively, D is TRBD1 (6 bases). CDR3 length: 13 amino acids. The V and J ends lost 2 bases and 7 bases respectively, with 12 bases between them. Per the germline V gene, CDR1 is SGHRS and CDR2 is YFSETQ.

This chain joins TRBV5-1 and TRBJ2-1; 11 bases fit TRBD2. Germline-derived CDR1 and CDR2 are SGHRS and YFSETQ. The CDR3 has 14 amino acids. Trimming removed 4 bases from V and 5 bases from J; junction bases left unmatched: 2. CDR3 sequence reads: CASSGTSGNNEQFF. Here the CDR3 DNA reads TGCGCCAGCAGCGGGACTAGCGGAAACAATGAGCAGTTCTTC.

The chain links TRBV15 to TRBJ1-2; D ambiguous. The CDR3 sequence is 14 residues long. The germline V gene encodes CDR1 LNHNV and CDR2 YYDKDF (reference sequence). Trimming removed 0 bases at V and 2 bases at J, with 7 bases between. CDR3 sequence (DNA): TGTGCCACCAGCAGAGATGCGGGAAACTATGGCTACACCTTC. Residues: CATSRDAGNYGYTF.

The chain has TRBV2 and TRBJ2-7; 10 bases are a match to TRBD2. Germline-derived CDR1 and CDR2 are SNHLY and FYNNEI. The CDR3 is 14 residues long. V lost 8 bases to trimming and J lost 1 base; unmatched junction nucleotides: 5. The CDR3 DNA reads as TGTGCCAGCTTATGGACTAGCGGATCCTACGAGCAGTACTTC. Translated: CASLWTSGSYEQYF.

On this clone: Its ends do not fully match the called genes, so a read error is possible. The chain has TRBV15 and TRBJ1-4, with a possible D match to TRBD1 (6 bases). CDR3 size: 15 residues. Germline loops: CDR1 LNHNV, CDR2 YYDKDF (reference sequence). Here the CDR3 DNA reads TGTGCCACCAGCAGAAGGACAGCGGGGAGCGAAATACTGTTTTTT. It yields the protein CATSRRTAGSEILFF.

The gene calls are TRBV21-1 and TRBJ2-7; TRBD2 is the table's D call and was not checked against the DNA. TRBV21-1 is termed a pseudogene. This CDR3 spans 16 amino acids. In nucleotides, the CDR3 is TGTGCCAGCAGCAAAGCACTAGCGGGTTCGTCCTACGAGCAGTACTTC. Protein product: CASSKALAGSSYEQYF.

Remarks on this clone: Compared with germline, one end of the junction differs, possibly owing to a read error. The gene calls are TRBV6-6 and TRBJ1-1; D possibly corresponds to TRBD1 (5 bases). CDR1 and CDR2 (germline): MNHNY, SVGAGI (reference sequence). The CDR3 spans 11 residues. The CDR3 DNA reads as TGTGCCAGCAGTTCGGACACGGAAGCTTTCTTT. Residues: CASSSDTEAFF.

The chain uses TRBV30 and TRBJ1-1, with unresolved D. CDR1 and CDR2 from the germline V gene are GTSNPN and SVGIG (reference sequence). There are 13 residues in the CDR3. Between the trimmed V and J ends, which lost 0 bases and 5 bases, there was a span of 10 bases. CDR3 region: CAWSVRRATEAFF. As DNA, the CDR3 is TGTGCCTGGAGTGTAAGGAGGGCTACTGAAGCTTTCTTT. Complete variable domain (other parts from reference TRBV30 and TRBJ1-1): SQTIHQWPATLVQPVGSPLSLECTVEGTSNPNLYWYRQAAGRGLQLLFYSVGIGQISSEVPQNLSASRPQDRQFILSSKKLLLSDSGFYLCAWSVRRATEAFFGQGTRLTVV.

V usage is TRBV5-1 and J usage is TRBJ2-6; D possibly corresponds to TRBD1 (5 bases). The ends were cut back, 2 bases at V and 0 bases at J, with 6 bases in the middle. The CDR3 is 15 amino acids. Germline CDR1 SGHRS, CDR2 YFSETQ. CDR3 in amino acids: CASSFQGSGANVLTF. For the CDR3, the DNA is TGCGCCAGCAGCTTCCAGGGCTCTGGGGCCAACGTCCTGACTTTC.

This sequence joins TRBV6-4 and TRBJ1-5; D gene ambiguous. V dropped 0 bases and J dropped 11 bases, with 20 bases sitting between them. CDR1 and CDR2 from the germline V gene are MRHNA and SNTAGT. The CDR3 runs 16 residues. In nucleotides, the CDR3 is TGTGCCAGCAGTGACTCGACCAGGCCCCCCTTCTCGGCCCAGCATTTT. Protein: CASSDSTRPPFSAQHF.

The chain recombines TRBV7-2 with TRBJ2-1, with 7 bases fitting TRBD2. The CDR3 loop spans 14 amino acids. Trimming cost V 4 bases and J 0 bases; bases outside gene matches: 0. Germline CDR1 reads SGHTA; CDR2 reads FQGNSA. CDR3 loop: CASSSGGSYNEQFF. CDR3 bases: TGTGCCAGCAGCTCGGGGGGCTCCTACAATGAGCAGTTCTTC.

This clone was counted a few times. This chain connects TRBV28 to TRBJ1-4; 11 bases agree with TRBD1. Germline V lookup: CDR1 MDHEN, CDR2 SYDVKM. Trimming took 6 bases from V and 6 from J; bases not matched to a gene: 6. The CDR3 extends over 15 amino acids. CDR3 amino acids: CASSPVGQGDEKLFF. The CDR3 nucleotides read TGTGCCAGCAGCCCGGTGGGACAGGGGGATGAAAAACTGTTTTTT. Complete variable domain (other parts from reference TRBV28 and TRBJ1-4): DVKVTQSSRYLVKRTGEKVFLECVQDMDHENMFWYRQDPGLGLRLIYFSYDVKMKEKGDIPEGYSVSREKKERFSLILESASTNQTSMYLCASSPVGQGDEKLFFGSGTQLSVL.

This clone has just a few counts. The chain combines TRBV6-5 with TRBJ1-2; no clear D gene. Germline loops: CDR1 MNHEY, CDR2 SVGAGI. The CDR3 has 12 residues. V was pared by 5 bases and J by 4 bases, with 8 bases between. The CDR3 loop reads CASSQDTYGYTF. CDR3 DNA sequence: TGTGCCAGCAGTCAAGACACCTATGGCTACACCTTC.

The CDR3 nucleotides read TGTGCCAGCAGTGAGGAGGGGTCTGGGGCCAACGTCCTGACTTTC. This sequence encodes CASSEEGSGANVLTF. J is TRBJ2-6 and V is TRBV6-4; a possible D gene is TRBD2 (6 bases). V gave up 3 bases and J gave up 1 base, with 7 bases separating them. Germline V gene lookup returns CDR1 MRHNA and CDR2 SNTAGT. The CDR3 sequence is 15 residues long.